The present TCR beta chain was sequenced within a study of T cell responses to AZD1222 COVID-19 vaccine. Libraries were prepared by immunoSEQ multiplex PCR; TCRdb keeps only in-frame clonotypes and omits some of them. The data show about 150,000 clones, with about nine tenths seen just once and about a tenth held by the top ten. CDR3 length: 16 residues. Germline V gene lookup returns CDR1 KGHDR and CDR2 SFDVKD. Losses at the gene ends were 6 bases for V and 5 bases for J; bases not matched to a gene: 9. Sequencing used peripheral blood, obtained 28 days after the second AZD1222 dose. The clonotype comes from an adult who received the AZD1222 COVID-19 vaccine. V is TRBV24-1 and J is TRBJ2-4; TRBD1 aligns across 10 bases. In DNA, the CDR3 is TGTGCCACCAGTTCCGACAGGGGGCCAGAACAAAACATTCAGTACTTC. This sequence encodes CATSSDRGPEQNIQYF.